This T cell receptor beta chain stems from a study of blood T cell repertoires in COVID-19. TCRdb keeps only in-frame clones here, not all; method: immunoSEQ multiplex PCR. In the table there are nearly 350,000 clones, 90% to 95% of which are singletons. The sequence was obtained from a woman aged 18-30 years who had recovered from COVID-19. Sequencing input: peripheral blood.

The CDR3 region is CSGGSGGAYTQYF. CDR3 sequence (DNA): TGCAGCGGGGGGTCGGGGGGCGCATATACGCAGTATTTT. The V call is TRBV29-1, the J call TRBJ2-3; D possibly corresponds to TRBD2 (7 bases). This CDR3 region has 13 residues. V was pared by 7 bases and J by 7 bases, with 18 bases between. The germline V gene has CDR1 SQVTM and CDR2 ANQGSEA.